This TCR beta chain was sequenced during a study of T cells after somatic rescue of genetic block. The length of the CDR3 is 16 residues. Trimming removed 1 base from V and 5 bases from J, with 16 bases in between. Germline V gene lookup returns CDR1 SGHTA and CDR2 FQGNSA. Here immunoSEQ multiplex PCR was the method, and the copy in TCRdb shows in-frame clones only, minus some. The data show tens of thousands of clones, approximately 90% seen once. The chain carries TRBV7-2 and TRBJ2-3, with a possible D match to TRBD1 (5 bases). Sequenced input: peripheral blood mononuclear cells (PBMCs). The clonotype comes from a man under 40. The CDR3 reads CASSLVGSNRIDTQYF. For the CDR3, the DNA is TGTGCCAGCAGCTTAGTGGGCTCGAACAGGATAGATACGCAGTATTTT.